One and the same sample provided the 11 T cell receptor beta chains below, sequenced in a study of response to subunit inactivated influenza vaccine. In TCRdb, the RT-PCR reads were re-called with MiXCR into one record per CDR3 protein. Here the sample spans over 450,000 distinct CDR3 sequences, over 10% being singletons. Sequences were derived from PBMCs from blood, sampled more than 35 days after vaccination. The source of these receptors is a man over 45 who received an inactivated influenza vaccine.

This clonotype was seen a few times. The chain recombines TRBV5-1 with TRBJ1-6, with D maybe TRBD1 (5 bases). The CDR3 length is 14 residues. CDR1 and CDR2 from the germline V gene are SGHRS and YFSETQ. V lost 3 bases and J lost 11, with 15 bases in between. CDR3 protein: CASSWGGGQPPLHF. The DNA for the CDR3 is TGCGCCAGCAGCTGGGGGGGAGGCCAGCCACCCCTCCACTTT.

The table lists this clonotype with a few counts. The rearrangement joins TRBV24-1 to TRBJ2-1; D perhaps matches TRBD2 (6 bases). Germline V gene data show CDR1 as KGHDR and CDR2 as SFDVKD. Trimming took off 3 bases at V and 0 bases at J, with 11 bases between the two ends. There are 16 residues in the CDR3. As DNA, the CDR3 is TGTGCCACCAGTGATGGCCTAGCGAGCTCCTACAATGAGCAGTTCTTC. Residues: CATSDGLASSYNEQFF.

This clonotype was detected a few times. CDR3: CASRLAGGTNEQFF. CDR3 in DNA: TGTGCCAGCAGACTAGCGGGGGGTACGAATGAGCAGTTCTTC. The chain uses TRBV7-2 and TRBJ2-1; 12 bases match TRBD2. V gave up 6 bases and J gave up 7 bases; unmatched junction bases: 4. Germline CDR1 SGHTA, CDR2 FQGNSA. The CDR3 runs 14 residues.

The rearrangement joins TRBV11-3 to TRBJ2-2; D perhaps matches TRBD1 (5 bases). This CDR3 comprises 12 residues. Germline loops: CDR1 SGHNT, CDR2 YENEEA. Trimming took 8 bases from V and 3 from J, leaving 7 bases between them. CDR3 protein: CASGAHTGELFF. The CDR3 DNA follows: TGTGCCAGCGGGGCCCACACCGGGGAGCTGTTTTTT.

The rearrangement joins TRBV5-6 to TRBJ2-1; 8 bases are shared with TRBD2. The CDR3 is 15 amino acids. Germline V lookup: CDR1 SGHDT, CDR2 YYEEEE. J lost 4 bases, V lost 6 bases, and 9 bases had no gene match. This CDR3 is CASTPLAELYNEQFF. The CDR3 coding sequence is TGTGCCAGCACCCCACTAGCGGAGCTGTACAATGAGCAGTTCTTC.

This clonotype came up a few times. The CDR3 DNA is TGCAGCGTGGCCCAGCACAGACATCAGCCCCAGCATTTT. This gives the protein CSVAQHRHQPQHF. V usage is TRBV29-1 and J usage is TRBJ1-5; no clear D gene. Per germline, CDR1 SQVTM and CDR2 ANQGSEA. The CDR3 consists of 13 residues. Trimming stripped 6 bases from V and 5 bases from J, with 14 bases between.

The sample holds a few counts of this clonotype. This rearrangement joins TRBV7-9 to TRBJ1-4; D unclear. Germline V gene data show CDR1 as SEHNR and CDR2 as FQNEAQ (reference sequence). This CDR3 comprises 15 residues. Trimming removed 2 bases at V and 7 bases at J, with 14 bases between. For the CDR3, the DNA is TGTGCCAGCAGCTTAACACTGCTAAAAGGTGAAAAACTGTTTTTT. Protein sequence: CASSLTLLKGEKLFF.

This clonotype was counted only a few times. The V and J genes are TRBV25-1 and TRBJ2-7, with D unclear. The germline CDR1 and CDR2 sequences are MGHDK and SYGVNS. The CDR3 covers 14 residues. V lost 3 bases, J lost 5 bases, and 14 bases lay in between. Here the CDR3 DNA reads TGTGCCAGCAGTGATGACATGGATATGAACGAGCAGTACTTC. It yields the protein CASSDDMDMNEQYF.

This clonotype was recorded once. The gene calls are TRBV5-1 and TRBJ1-2; D gene unclear. Germline V gene lookup returns CDR1 SGHRS and CDR2 YFSETQ. With 4 bases removed from V and 0 bases from J, the gap between germline ends came to 13 bases. The CDR3 runs to 15 residues. CDR3 in DNA: TGCGCCAGCAGCACCCGGACTGCTACTAACTATGGCTACACCTTC. Protein product: CASSTRTATNYGYTF.

This clonotype was recorded a few times. The chain links TRBV29-1 to TRBJ2-1, with 7 positions matching TRBD1. Losses at the gene ends were 6 bases for V and 5 bases for J; bases not matched to a gene: 7. The CDR3 is 13 amino acids. CDR1 is SQVTM, CDR2 ANQGSEA, per germline. The CDR3 DNA is TGCAGCGTGACGGGACAGTGGAACAATGAGCAGTTCTTC. It yields the protein CSVTGQWNNEQFF.

This rearrangement joins TRBV7-8 to TRBJ2-3; 7 bases align to TRBD2. The germline CDR1 and CDR2 sequences are SGHVS and FQNEAQ. The trim removed 1 base at V and 8 bases at J, leaving 9 bases unmatched. This CDR3 comprises 15 residues. This chain's CDR3 is CASSLGSGGIGTQYF. The CDR3 DNA follows: TGTGCCAGCAGCTTAGGGTCGGGGGGTATTGGTACGCAGTATTTT.